This TCR beta chain was profiled in a study of T-cell reconstitution after alpha-beta-depleted transplantation in children. Study-wide findings and caveats: Some patients owed their high day-60 TCRbeta diversity to surviving recipient T cells and thymic progenitors. T cells produced anew were the main source of T-cell counts and diversity one year after transplant. About two months after transplant, alpha-beta T cells reportedly came from several hundred expanded graft clones.

Unique molecular identifiers tagged the TCRbeta library. TCRdb analysed the PCR reads with MiXCR anew, one entry per CDR3 protein. The sample includes 150,000 to 200,000 distinct CDR3 sequences, approximately 6% of them seen just once. This clonotype occurred a few times. The antigen remains unidentified. This CDR3 has 15 amino acids. Trimming cost V 2 bases and J 6 bases, with 16 bases left between them. This material consisted of PBMCs, taken before TCRalphabeta/CD19-depleted stem cell transplant. V gene TRBV12-3 or TRBV12-4 combines with J gene TRBJ1-2, with a weak D call TRBD1 (6 bases). The TCR sequence derives from a girl under two years old with combined immunodeficiency, due to receive a stem cell transplant. DNA for the CDR3: TGTGCCAGCAGTTTAAGCATGGGGGCGCAGAATGGCTACACCTTC. Protein sequence: CASSLSMGAQNGYTF.